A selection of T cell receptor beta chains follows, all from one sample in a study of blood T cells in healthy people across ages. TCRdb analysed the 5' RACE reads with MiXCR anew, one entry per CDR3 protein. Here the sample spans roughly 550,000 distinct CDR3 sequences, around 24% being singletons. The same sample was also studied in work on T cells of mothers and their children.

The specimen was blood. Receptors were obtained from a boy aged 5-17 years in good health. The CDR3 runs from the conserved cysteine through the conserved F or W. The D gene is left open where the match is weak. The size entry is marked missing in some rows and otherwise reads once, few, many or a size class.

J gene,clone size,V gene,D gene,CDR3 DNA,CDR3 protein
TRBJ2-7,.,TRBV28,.,TGTGCCAGCAGTCCCCCTCGGACCGTTTCGGCGACCTACGAGCAGTACTTC,CASSPPRTVSATYEQYF
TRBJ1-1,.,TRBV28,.,TGTGCCAGCAGTTTAGGGGGGACGCCGGTCACTGAAGCTTTCTTT,CASSLGGTPVTEAFF
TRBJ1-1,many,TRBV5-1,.,TGTGCCAGCAGTTTGCAGGGGAACACTGAAGCTTTCTTT,CASSLQGNTEAFF
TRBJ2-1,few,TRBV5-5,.,TGTGCCAGCACCTTGGGGCCTCAGGGGGGTGAGCAGTTCTTC,CASTLGPQGGEQFF
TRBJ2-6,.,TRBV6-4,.,TGTGCCAGCAGTGCCCAAGGGGTTTCTGGGGCCAACGTCCTGACTTTC,CASSAQGVSGANVLTF
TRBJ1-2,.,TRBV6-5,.,TGTGCCAGCAGACGGGGGGGAGACTACACCTTC,CASRRGGDYTF
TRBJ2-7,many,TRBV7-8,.,TGTGCCAGCAGCTTCCCCTCCTACGAGCAGTACTTC,CASSFPSYEQYF
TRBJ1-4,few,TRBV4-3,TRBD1,TGCGCCAGCAGCCAAGATCGGGGACAGGGTTATAATGAAAAACTGTTTTTT,CASSQDRGQGYNEKLFF
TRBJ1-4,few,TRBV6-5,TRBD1,TGTGCCAGCAGTTACTCGGGACAGGGAACAACTAATGAAAAACTGTTTTTT,CASSYSGQGTTNEKLFF
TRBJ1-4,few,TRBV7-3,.,TGTGCCAGCAGCTTAACAGCCCTTCCTGAAAAACTGTTTTTT,CASSLTALPEKLFF
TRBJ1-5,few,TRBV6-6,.,TGTGCCAGCAGCCGCATAGCGGATCAGCCCCAGCATTTT,CASSRIADQPQHF
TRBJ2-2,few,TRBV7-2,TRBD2,TGTGCCAGCACCGGCCAAGGACTAGCGGGAGGAACCGGGGAGCTGTTTTTT,CASTGQGLAGGTGELFF
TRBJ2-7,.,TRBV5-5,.,TGTGCCAGCAGCTTGATGCTGGGGCCGGTCTACGAGCAGTACTTC,CASSLMLGPVYEQYF
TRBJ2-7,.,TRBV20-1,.,TGCAGTGCTAGAGATCTAGGAACAGGGACCCTTGAGCAGTACTTC,CSARDLGTGTLEQYF
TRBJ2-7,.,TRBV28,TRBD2,TGTGCCTGCTTGGGGGGGACCTACGAGCAGTACTTC,CACLGGTYEQYF
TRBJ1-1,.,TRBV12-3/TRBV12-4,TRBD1,TGTGCCAGCAGCGACGGGGACAGGCCTAACACTGAAGCTTTCTTT,CASSDGDRPNTEAFF
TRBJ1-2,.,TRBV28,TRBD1,TGTGCCAGCAGTCCATACATCGACAGGGGCTATGGCTACACCTTC,CASSPYIDRGYGYTF
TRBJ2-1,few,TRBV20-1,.,TGCAGTGCTCCCAGGACTATTCGTCTGCAGTTCTTC,CSAPRTIRLQFF
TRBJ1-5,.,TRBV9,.,TGTGCCAGCAGCGGTACAGGCATCAATCAGCCCCAGCATTTT,CASSGTGINQPQHF
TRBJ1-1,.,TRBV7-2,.,TGTGCCAGCAGCTTAATGACAGTGAACACTGAAGCTTTCTTT,CASSLMTVNTEAFF
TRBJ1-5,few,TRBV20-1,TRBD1,TGCAGTGCAAAGGGACAGGGCCAGCCCCAGCATTTT,CSAKGQGQPQHF
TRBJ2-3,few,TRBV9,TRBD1,TGTGCCAGCAGCCCCTCTGGGACAGTCACAGATACGCAGTATTTT,CASSPSGTVTDTQYF
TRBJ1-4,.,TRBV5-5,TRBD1,TGTGCCAGCAGCTTCCGTCCAGGGGGCGATGAAAAACTGTTTTTT,CASSFRPGGDEKLFF
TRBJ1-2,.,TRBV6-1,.,TGTGCCAGCAGTCCGGAGAGGTTCCAGGGCGCTAACTATGGCTACACCTTC,CASSPERFQGANYGYTF
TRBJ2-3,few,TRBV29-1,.,TGCAGCGTTGTGTCGGACACCTTCACAGATACGCAGTATTTT,CSVVSDTFTDTQYF
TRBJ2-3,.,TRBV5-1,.,TGCGCCAGCAGCTTCTGGGGGGATTTAACAGATACGCAGTATTTT,CASSFWGDLTDTQYF
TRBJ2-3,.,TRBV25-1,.,TGTGCCAGTACAGCCCCGAGTCGTTCCACAGATACGCAGTATTTT,CASTAPSRSTDTQYF
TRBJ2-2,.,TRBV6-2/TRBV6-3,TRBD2,TGTGCCAGCAGTTACAACCTAGCGGGAGCCGGGGAGCTGTTTTTT,CASSYNLAGAGELFF
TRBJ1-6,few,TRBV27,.,TGTGCCAGCAGTTTATCGGACAGTAATTCACCCCTCCACTTT,CASSLSDSNSPLHF
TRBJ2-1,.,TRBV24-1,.,TGTGCCACCAGTGATACACGACACCTGAGGGGGGCACGAAATGAACAGTTCTTC,CATSDTRHLRGARNEQFF
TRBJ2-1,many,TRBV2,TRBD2,TGTGCCAGCAGTCCCCTTCGAGCGGGGGCCCTCTACAATGAGCAGTTCTTC,CASSPLRAGALYNEQFF
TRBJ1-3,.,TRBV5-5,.,TGTGCCAGCAGCTTTTCGGACGGCCCTCATATCCTCTCTGGAAACACCATATATTTT,CASSFSDGPHILSGNTIYF
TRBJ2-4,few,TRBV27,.,TGTGCCAGCAGTGCGGCGGGGTGGAACATTCAGTACTTC,CASSAAGWNIQYF
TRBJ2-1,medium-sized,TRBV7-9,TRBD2,TGTGCCAGCAGCTTAAGCGGGACTTCCAATGAGCAGTTCTTC,CASSLSGTSNEQFF
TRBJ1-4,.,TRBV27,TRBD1,TGTGCCAGCAGTTTAAGAGGGGGCACAGAAAAACTGTTTTTT,CASSLRGGTEKLFF
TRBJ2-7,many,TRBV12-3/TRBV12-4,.,TGTGCCAGCAGTTTTAGGAACCCGGACAGAACCTACGAGCAGTACTTC,CASSFRNPDRTYEQYF
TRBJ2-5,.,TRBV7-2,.,TGTGCCAGCAGCCCCTATAGCCGGGGGTACCAAGAGACCCAGTACTTC,CASSPYSRGYQETQYF
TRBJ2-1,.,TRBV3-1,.,TGTGCCAGCAGCCAAGATCCGTGGAGGGAGGATGCAGTTTACAATGAGCAGTTCTTC,CASSQDPWREDAVYNEQFF
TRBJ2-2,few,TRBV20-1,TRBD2,TGCAGTGCTAGGCCCTCCTATGGGGGAGGGACCGGGGAGCTGTTTTTT,CSARPSYGGGTGELFF
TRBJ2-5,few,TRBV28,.,TGTGCCAGCAGTGAGGGCGCGGAGACCCAGTACTTC,CASSEGAETQYF
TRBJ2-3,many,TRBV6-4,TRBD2,TGTGCCAGCAGCCCAGCGGGGGGCACGGCAGATACGCAGTATTTT,CASSPAGGTADTQYF
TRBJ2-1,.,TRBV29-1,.,TGCAGCGCCCAGCGGGCAACAAATGAGCAGTTCTTC,CSAQRATNEQFF
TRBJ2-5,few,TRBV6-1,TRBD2,TGTGCCAGCAGTGCTGTATCTAGCGGGAAGGGGGGAGAGACCCAGTACTTC,CASSAVSSGKGGETQYF
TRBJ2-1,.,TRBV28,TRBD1,TGTGCCAGCAGTGACCGGACAGGGAGCTCCTACAATGAGCAGTTCTTC,CASSDRTGSSYNEQFF
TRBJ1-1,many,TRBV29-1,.,TGCAGCGTTGTCTTGACGAACACTGAAGCTTTCTTT,CSVVLTNTEAFF
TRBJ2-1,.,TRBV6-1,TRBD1,TGTGCCAGCAGTCCGAGACAGGGTAGAAATGAGCAGTTCTTC,CASSPRQGRNEQFF
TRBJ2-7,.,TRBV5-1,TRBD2,TGCGCCAGCAGCTTGGATCCCTTCGTACGGGAGGACTCCTACGAGCAGTACTTC,CASSLDPFVREDSYEQYF
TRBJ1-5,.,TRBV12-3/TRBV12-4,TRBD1,TGTGCCAGCACCAAAGGGACAGGGGGCAATCAGCCCCAGCATTTT,CASTKGTGGNQPQHF
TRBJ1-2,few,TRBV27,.,TGTGCCAGCGGAGGCTGGAATGGCTACACCTTC,CASGGWNGYTF
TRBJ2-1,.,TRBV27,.,TGTGCCAGCAGTCATTTTAGTGGGGGGTCCTACAATGAGCAGTTCTTC,CASSHFSGGSYNEQFF
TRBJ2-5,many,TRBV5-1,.,TGCGCCAGCAGCTTGGGTGGTGGAGAGACCCAGTACTTC,CASSLGGGETQYF
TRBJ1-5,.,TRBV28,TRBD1,TGTGCCAGCAGCCGCGGGACAGGGGGCAATCAGCCCCAGCATTTT,CASSRGTGGNQPQHF
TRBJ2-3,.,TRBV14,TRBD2,TGTGCCAGCAGCCGCGGGGGACTAGCGGGCACAGATACGCAGTCTTTT,CASSRGGLAGTDTQSF
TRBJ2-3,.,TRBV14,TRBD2,TGTGCCAGCAGCCCCGGGACTATTACGCAGTATTTT,CASSPGTITQYF
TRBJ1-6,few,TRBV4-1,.,TGCGCCAGCAGCTATAACTCGCTGGAGGGGTCACCCCTCCACTTT,CASSYNSLEGSPLHF
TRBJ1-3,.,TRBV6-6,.,TGTGCCAGCAGTCAACAGGGAAACACCATATATTTT,CASSQQGNTIYF
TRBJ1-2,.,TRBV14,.,TGTGCCAGCAGCGACCGGGTTCACCCATCGGGCTATGGCTACACCTTC,CASSDRVHPSGYGYTF